One and the same sample provided the 2 T cell receptor beta chains below, sequenced in a study of shared T cell receptors in the human thymus. Clones were sequenced by immunoSEQ multiplex PCR, and TCRdb holds only the in-frame ones, with some missing. The profile shows approximately 400,000 clones, approximately 95% of them singletons. The sample consisted of thymocytes. Source of these receptors: a human donor.

The rearrangement uses TRBV4-1 and TRBJ2-3, with 8 bases lining up with TRBD2. The CDR3 runs to 19 residues. Germline V gene lookup returns CDR1 MGHRA and CDR2 YSYEKL. Unmatched junction bases numbered 12, after V lost 0 bases and J lost 1 base. The CDR3 region is CASSQEAAGVGHCTDTQYF. The CDR3 DNA follows: TGCGCCAGCAGCCAAGAAGCAGCGGGAGTAGGGCATTGCACAGATACGCAGTATTTT.

To note about this clone: Other DNA sequences of this sample code for an identical CDR3. The J gene is TRBJ2-7, the V gene TRBV27; D remains ambiguous. The V end was cut by 3 bases, the J end by 2 bases, with 14 bases between. The CDR3 covers 15 residues. In germline, CDR1 is MNHEY, CDR2 SMNVEV (reference sequence). CDR3 DNA: TGTGCCAGCAGTTTGTGTCCGGAAAGGACCTACGAGCAGTACTTC. It encodes CASSLCPERTYEQYF.